Below, 26 T cell receptor beta chains from the same sample are listed, as sequenced in a study of cytomegalovirus exposure and HLA in healthy donors. 13 Jbeta primers and 60 Vbeta primers were used for the PCR. Clones were read by immunoSEQ multiplex PCR, and TCRdb kept only the in-frame ones, dropping some. The repertoire holds under 200,000 clones, with over 75% as singletons. The sequencing sample was made of PBMCs. The origin of the receptors is a man aged 35 to 55 in good health and CMV-seronegative.

The V gene is TRBV6-6, the J gene TRBJ1-6; no clear D gene. This CDR3 region has 14 residues. Germline V gene data show CDR1 as MNHNY and CDR2 as SVGAGI (reference sequence). The V end lost 6 bases, the J end lost 5 bases, and 11 bases lay between the germline ends. In DNA, the CDR3 is TGTGCCAGCAGAATCCGGGATGATAATTCACCCCTCCACTTT. It specifies CASRIRDDNSPLHF.

The chain combines TRBV6-6 with TRBJ2-7; a possible D gene is TRBD1 (6 bases). With 5 bases removed from V and 3 bases from J, the gap between germline ends came to 20 bases. The germline gives CDR1 MNHNY, CDR2 SVGAGI (reference sequence). The CDR3 contains 16 residues. The CDR3 nucleotides read TGTGCCAGCAGTGGACGGCCCGGACAGTTTTTCTACGAGCAGTACTTC. This sequence encodes CASSGRPGQFFYEQYF.

The chain couples TRBV2 to TRBJ1-2, with TRBD1 as a possible D gene (5 bases). The CDR3 runs 17 residues. Trimming pared 2 bases from V and 0 bases from J, leaving 16 bases between. CDR1 SNHLY and CDR2 FYNNEI come from the germline V gene. CDR3: CASSELGGGFPNYGYTF. CDR3 nucleotide sequence: TGTGCCAGCAGTGAACTCGGGGGTGGGTTCCCTAACTATGGCTACACCTTC.

The V gene is TRBV5-1, the J gene TRBJ1-1; no clear D gene. V dropped 5 bases and J dropped 3 bases, with 11 bases sitting between them. Per the germline V gene, CDR1 is SGHRS and CDR2 is YFSETQ. This CDR3 region has 13 residues. This CDR3 is CASRMGVHTEAFF. For the CDR3, the DNA is TGCGCCAGCAGAATGGGAGTACACACTGAAGCTTTCTTT.

CDR3: CASSIIGTGNYGYTF. Here the CDR3 DNA reads TGTGCCAGTAGTATAATCGGTACAGGGAACTATGGCTACACCTTC. The chain has TRBV19 and TRBJ1-2, with a weak D call TRBD1 (6 bases). CDR1 is LNHDA, CDR2 SQIVND, per germline (reference sequence). V lost 2 bases, J lost 2 bases, and 12 bases lay in between. The CDR3 totals 15 residues.

The rearrangement joins TRBV14 to TRBJ1-2, with TRBD1 as a possible D gene (5 bases). The CDR3 loop spans 15 amino acids. V gave up 5 bases and J gave up 2 bases, with 15 bases separating them. In germline, CDR1 is SGHDN, CDR2 FVKESK. The chain's CDR3 is CASSLRRGWNYGYTF. The CDR3 DNA follows: TGTGCCAGCAGCTTACGGAGGGGTTGGAACTATGGCTACACCTTC.

The count of this clone is one. This chain uses TRBV9 with TRBJ2-3; D perhaps matches TRBD2 (6 bases). Per germline, CDR1 SGDLS and CDR2 YYNGEE. V was cut by 3 bases and J by 2 bases, with 16 bases left in between. CDR3 length: 16 amino acids. For the CDR3, the DNA is TGTGCCAGCAGCGGATCTAGCGACCGTTACACAGATACGCAGTATTTT. This sequence encodes CASSGSSDRYTDTQYF.

The rearrangement links TRBV19 to TRBJ1-4; D is unresolved. CDR1 is LNHDA and CDR2 is SQIVND in the germline V gene (reference sequence). V was trimmed by 4 bases and J by 7 bases, leaving 16 bases between them. The CDR3 length is 15 residues. The CDR3 coding sequence is TGTGCCAGTAGTACCCTGACAATTTCGAGTGAAAAACTGTTTTTT. Translation gives CASSTLTISSEKLFF.

V gene TRBV9 combines with J gene TRBJ2-3, with TRBD1 matching 7 bases. The J segment lost 2 bases and the V segment lost 4 bases, leaving 7 bases of the junction unmatched. Germline V lookup: CDR1 SGDLS, CDR2 YYNGEE. This CDR3 has 15 amino acids. The CDR3 coding sequence is TGTGCCAGCAGCCCCATACAGGGGTACACAGATACGCAGTATTTT. Amino acids: CASSPIQGYTDTQYF. The whole variable domain, filled in from reference TRBV9 and TRBJ2-3, reads DSGVTQTPKHLITATGQRVTLRCSPRSGDLSVYWYQQSLDQGLQFLIQYYNGEERAKGNILERFSAQQFPDLHSELNLSSLELGDSALYFCASSPIQGYTDTQYFGPGTRLTVL.

V usage is TRBV5-6 and J usage is TRBJ2-7; D might be TRBD2 (5 bases). CDR1 is SGHDT, CDR2 YYEEEE, per germline. The CDR3 loop spans 14 amino acids. Trimming shortened V by 1 base and J by 2 bases, and 10 bases separated the two germline ends. Here the CDR3 DNA reads TGTGCCAGCAGCTTGTCCAGGACTCCCTACGAGCAGTACTTC. Protein: CASSLSRTPYEQYF.

The sample holds one count of this clone. The V gene is TRBV28, the J gene TRBJ2-7; 9 bases align to TRBD1. This CDR3 is built from 18 residues. The V gene's germline CDR1 is MDHEN and CDR2 SYDVKM. V lost 2 bases, J lost 1 base, and 12 bases stayed unmatched. This CDR3 reads CASSLTVRRTGESYEQYF. The CDR3 DNA follows: TGTGCCAGCAGTTTAACCGTCCGTCGGACAGGGGAGTCCTACGAGCAGTACTTC.

In this sample, this clone turned up a few times. The gene calls are TRBV5-8 and TRBJ1-1; 7 bases are shared with TRBD1. This CDR3 is built from 14 residues. Germline trimming cut 1 base from V and 5 bases from J; bases unmatched to any gene: 5. Germline V gives CDR1 SGHTS, CDR2 YDEGEE. CDR3 nucleotide sequence: TGTGCCAGCAGCTTGAGGGGGCTGGGGACTGAAGCTTTCTTT. Translating it yields CASSLRGLGTEAFF.

This clone was counted a few times. This chain uses TRBV11-2 with TRBJ2-4; D is ambiguous. The germline V gene has CDR1 SGHAT and CDR2 FQNNGV. The V and J ends lost 4 bases and 0 bases respectively, with 7 bases between them. The CDR3 consists of 14 residues. In DNA, the CDR3 is TGTGCCAGCAGCTCCAGGCTAGCCAAAAACATTCAGTACTTC. Translating it yields CASSSRLAKNIQYF.

This chain links TRBV7-2 with TRBJ1-2; a possible D gene is TRBD1 (6 bases). The CDR3 extends over 14 amino acids. The V gene lost 5 bases and the J gene lost 4 bases, with 14 bases spanning the gap. In germline, CDR1 is SGHTA, CDR2 FQGNSA. The chain's CDR3 is CASSIRQDGYGYTF. CDR3 DNA sequence: TGTGCCAGCAGCATAAGACAGGATGGCTATGGCTACACCTTC.

The count of this clone is one. The chain employs TRBV10-2 and TRBJ1-4; D unclear. With 7 bases removed from V and 7 bases from J, the gap between germline ends came to 7 bases. Germline CDR1 WSHSY, CDR2 SAAADI. The CDR3 consists of 11 residues. CDR3 loop: CASNRGEKLFF. In DNA, the CDR3 is TGCGCCAGCAATCGCGGTGAAAAACTGTTTTTT.

This clone appeared a few times. V and J are TRBV30 and TRBJ2-5; 7 bases fit TRBD2. Trimming took 3 bases from V and 6 from J; bases not matched to a gene: 4. The CDR3 loop spans 12 amino acids. CDR1 GTSNPN and CDR2 SVGIG come from the germline V gene (reference sequence). This chain's CDR3 is CAWRGGIKTQYF. In nucleotides, the CDR3 is TGTGCCTGGAGGGGGGGGATAAAGACCCAGTACTTC.

This chain uses TRBV5-1 with TRBJ2-7; possible D gene TRBD1, 6 bases. The V and J ends lost 0 bases and 2 bases respectively, with 9 bases between them. The CDR3 is 14 residues long. Germline CDR1 SGHRS, CDR2 YFSETQ. CDR3 nucleotides: TGCGCCAGCAGCTTGGTCGGACAGACCTACGAGCAGTACTTC. This gives the protein CASSLVGQTYEQYF.

The V gene is TRBV6-6, the J gene TRBJ2-1, with 8 bases identical to TRBD2. V shed 8 bases and J 5 bases; nucleotides not matched to a gene: 11. Germline CDR1 reads MNHNY; CDR2 reads SVGAGI (reference sequence). The length of the CDR3 is 15 residues. In DNA, the CDR3 is TGTGCCAGCCTGGGGAAAGGGCGGGGGGACAATGAGCAGTTCTTC. This sequence encodes CASLGKGRGDNEQFF.

The genes are TRBV7-2 and TRBJ2-5; 10 nucleotides line up with TRBD2. The CDR3 covers 16 residues. Per the germline V gene, CDR1 is SGHTA and CDR2 is FQGNSA. Trimming at V came to 5 bases and at J to 5 bases, leaving 11 bases not matched to a gene. The CDR3 reads CASSADFSGGRETQYF. For the CDR3, the DNA is TGTGCCAGCAGCGCCGACTTTAGCGGGGGGCGGGAGACCCAGTACTTC.

The chain employs TRBV13 and TRBJ2-3; D possibly corresponds to TRBD1 (6 bases). The V end lost 4 bases, the J end lost 2 bases, and 10 bases lay between the germline ends. The CDR3 spans 14 residues. Per germline, CDR1 PRHDT and CDR2 FYEKMQ (reference sequence). CDR3 in amino acids: CASSSDSSTDTQYF. The CDR3 DNA sequence: TGTGCCAGCAGCTCGGACAGCTCCACAGATACGCAGTATTTT.

With regard to this clone: Compared with germline, one end of the junction differs, possibly owing to a read error. V is TRBV7-9 and J is TRBJ2-6; 10 bases map to TRBD1. Per germline, CDR1 SEHNR and CDR2 FQNEAQ (reference sequence). The CDR3 is 19 residues long. CDR3 DNA sequence: TGTTCCAGCAGCCCGAACTCGCGGGACAGGGGCACTGGGGCCAACGTCCTGACTTTC. As protein: CSSSPNSRDRGTGANVLTF.

In DNA, the CDR3 is TGCGCCAGCAGTGAGCCCAATGGACAGAACACTGAAGCTTTCTTT. Translated: CASSEPNGQNTEAFF. V is TRBV10-2 and J is TRBJ1-1, with D possibly matching TRBD1 (5 bases). This CDR3 comprises 15 residues. The germline CDR1 and CDR2 sequences are WSHSY and SAAADI. Trimming removed 2 bases from V and 1 base from J, with 11 bases in between.

This clone came up a few times. One end of the junction is discordant with germline, which a read error may explain. The chain uses TRBV6-1 and TRBJ1-4; 9 bases agree with TRBD1. CDR3 length equals 14 residues. Germline values: CDR1 MNHNS, CDR2 SASEGT. CDR3: CASSDLGDGQGYDW. CDR3 nucleotide sequence: TGTGCCAGCAGTGATCTGGGGGACGGACAGGGGTACGATTGG.

The DNA for the CDR3 is TGTGCCAGTAGTATCGGCGGCAGCTCTGGAAACACCATATATTTT. Residues: CASSIGGSSGNTIYF. The chain joins TRBV19 to TRBJ1-3; D is undetermined. The CDR3 loop spans 15 amino acids. With 3 bases removed from V and 0 bases from J, the gap between germline ends came to 9 bases. From germline, CDR1 is LNHDA and CDR2 SQIVND (reference sequence).

The rearrangement uses TRBV29-1 and TRBJ1-1; 7 bases agree with TRBD1. CDR1 is SQVTM and CDR2 is ANQGSEA in the germline V gene. The length of the CDR3 is 14 residues. V dropped 2 bases and J dropped 10; count of bases not matched to a gene: 13. The CDR3 loop reads CSVESDWRQGVAFF. CDR3 sequence (DNA): TGCAGCGTTGAATCGGATTGGAGACAGGGAGTAGCTTTCTTT.

This sequence joins TRBV29-1 and TRBJ2-5, with a possible D match to TRBD1 (5 bases). Judging by the DNA end, TRBJ2-7 fits better; the J call may be wrong. There are 11 residues in the CDR3. From germline, CDR1 is SQVTM and CDR2 ANQGSEA. CDR3 amino acids: CSVVRGGEQYF. CDR3 coding DNA: TGCAGCGTTGTAAGGGGTGGCGAGCAGTACTTC.